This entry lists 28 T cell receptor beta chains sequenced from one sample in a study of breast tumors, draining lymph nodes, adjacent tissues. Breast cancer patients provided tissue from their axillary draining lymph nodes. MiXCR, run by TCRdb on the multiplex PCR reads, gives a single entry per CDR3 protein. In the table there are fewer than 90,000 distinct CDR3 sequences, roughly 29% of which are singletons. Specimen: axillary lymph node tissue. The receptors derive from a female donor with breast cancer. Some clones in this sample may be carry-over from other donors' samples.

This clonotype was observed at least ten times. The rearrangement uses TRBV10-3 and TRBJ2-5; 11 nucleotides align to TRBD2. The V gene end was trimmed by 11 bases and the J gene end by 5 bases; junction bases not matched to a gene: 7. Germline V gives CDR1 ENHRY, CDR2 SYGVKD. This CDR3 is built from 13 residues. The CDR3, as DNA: TGTGCCGTAGCGGGAGGGCCGGGGGAGACCCAGTACTTC. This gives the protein CAVAGGPGETQYF.

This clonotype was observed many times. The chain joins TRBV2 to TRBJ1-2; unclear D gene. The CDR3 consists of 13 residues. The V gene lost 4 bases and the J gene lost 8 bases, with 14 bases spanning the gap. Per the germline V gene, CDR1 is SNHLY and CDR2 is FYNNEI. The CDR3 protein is CASSVDLVGGYTF. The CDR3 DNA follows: TGTGCCAGCAGTGTCGACCTGGTAGGAGGCTACACCTTC.

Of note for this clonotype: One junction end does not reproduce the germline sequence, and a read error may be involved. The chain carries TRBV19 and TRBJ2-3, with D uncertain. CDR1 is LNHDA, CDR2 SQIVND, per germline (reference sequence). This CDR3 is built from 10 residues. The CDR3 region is CASGVEDQDF. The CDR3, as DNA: TGTGCCAGTGGGGTCGAGGACCAAGATTTT.

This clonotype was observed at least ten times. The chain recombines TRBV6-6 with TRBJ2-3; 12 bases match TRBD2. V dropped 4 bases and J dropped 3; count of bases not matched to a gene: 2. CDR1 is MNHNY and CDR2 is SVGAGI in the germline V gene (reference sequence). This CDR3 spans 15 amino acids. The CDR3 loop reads CASSSSGRATDTQYF. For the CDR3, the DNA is TGTGCCAGCAGTTCTAGCGGGAGGGCGACAGATACGCAGTATTTT.

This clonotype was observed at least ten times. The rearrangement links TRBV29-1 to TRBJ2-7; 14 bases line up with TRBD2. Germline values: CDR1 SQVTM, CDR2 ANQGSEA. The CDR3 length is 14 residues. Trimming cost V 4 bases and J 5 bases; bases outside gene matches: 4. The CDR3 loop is CSVGGTSGRNEQYF. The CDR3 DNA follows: TGCAGCGTTGGGGGGACTAGCGGGAGAAACGAGCAGTACTTC.

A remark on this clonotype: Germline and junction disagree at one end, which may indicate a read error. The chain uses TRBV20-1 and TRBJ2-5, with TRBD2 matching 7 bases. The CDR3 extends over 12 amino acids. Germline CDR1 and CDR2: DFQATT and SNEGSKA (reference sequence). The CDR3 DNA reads TGCAGTGCTAGGGCGGGAGAGGAGACCCCGTACTTC. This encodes CSARAGEETPYF.

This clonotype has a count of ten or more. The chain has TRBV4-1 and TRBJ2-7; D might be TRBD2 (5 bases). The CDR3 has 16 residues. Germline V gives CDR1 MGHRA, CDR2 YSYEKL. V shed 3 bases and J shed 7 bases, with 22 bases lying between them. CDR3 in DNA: TGCGCCAGCAGCCAGGCACCCGAGGTGGCAGGAGGTGAGCAGTACTTC. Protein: CASSQAPEVAGGEQYF.

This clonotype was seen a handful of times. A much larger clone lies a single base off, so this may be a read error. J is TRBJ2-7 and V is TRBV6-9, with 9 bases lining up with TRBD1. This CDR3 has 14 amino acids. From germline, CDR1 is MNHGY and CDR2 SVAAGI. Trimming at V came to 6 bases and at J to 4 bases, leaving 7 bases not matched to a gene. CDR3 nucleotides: TGTGCCAGCAGGCTACAGGGGGCCGGTTACGAGCAGTACTTC. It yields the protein CASRLQGAGYEQYF.

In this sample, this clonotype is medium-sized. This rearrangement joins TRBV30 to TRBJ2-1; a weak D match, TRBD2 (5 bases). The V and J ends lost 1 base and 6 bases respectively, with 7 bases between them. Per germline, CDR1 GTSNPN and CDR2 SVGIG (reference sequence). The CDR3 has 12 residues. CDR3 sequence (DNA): TGTGCCTGGAGTGATCGGGGCAATGAGCAGTTCTTC. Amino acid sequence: CAWSDRGNEQFF.

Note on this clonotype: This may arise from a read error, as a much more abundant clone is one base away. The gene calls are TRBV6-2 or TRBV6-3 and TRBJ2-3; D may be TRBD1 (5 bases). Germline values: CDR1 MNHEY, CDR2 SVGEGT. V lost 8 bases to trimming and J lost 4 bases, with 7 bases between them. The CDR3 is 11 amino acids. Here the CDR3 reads CASGHPDTQYF. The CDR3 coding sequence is TGTGCCAGCGGACACCCAGATACGCAGTATTTT.

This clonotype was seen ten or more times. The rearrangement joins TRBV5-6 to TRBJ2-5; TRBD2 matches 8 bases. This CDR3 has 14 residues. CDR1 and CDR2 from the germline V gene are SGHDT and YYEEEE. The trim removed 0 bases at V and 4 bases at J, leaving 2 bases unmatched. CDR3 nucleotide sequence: TGTGCCAGCAGCTTGGTTAGCGGGGTAGAGACCCAGTACTTC. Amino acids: CASSLVSGVETQYF.

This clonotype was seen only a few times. CDR3 coding DNA: TGTGCCAGTAGTGTTCTCCAGGGCGTAGCTTTCTTT. It specifies CASSVLQGVAFF. The chain recombines TRBV19 with TRBJ1-1, with D perhaps matching TRBD1 (5 bases). The germline V gene has CDR1 LNHDA and CDR2 SQIVND (reference sequence). Trimming removed 5 bases at V and 10 bases at J, with 14 bases between. The CDR3 length is 12 residues.

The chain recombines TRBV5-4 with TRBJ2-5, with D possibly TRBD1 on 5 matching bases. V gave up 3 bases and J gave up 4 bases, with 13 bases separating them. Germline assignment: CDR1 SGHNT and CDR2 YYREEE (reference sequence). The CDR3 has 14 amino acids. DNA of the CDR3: TGTGCCAGCAGCTCTTCAGGGTCCGGAGAGACCCAGTACTTC. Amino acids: CASSSSGSGETQYF. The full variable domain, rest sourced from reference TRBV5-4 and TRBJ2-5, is ETGVTQSPTHLIKTRGQQVTLRCSSQSGHNTVSWYQQALGQGPQFIFQYYREEENGRGNFPPRFSGLQFPNYSSELNVNALELDDSALYLCASSSSGSGETQYFGPGTRLLVL.

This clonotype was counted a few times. CDR3 region: CASSLLASSTDTQYF. CDR3 nucleotides: TGCGCCAGCAGCTTACTAGCGTCTAGCACAGATACGCAGTATTTT. The chain uses TRBV5-1 and TRBJ2-3; TRBD2 matches at 7 bases. Germline CDR1 reads SGHRS; CDR2 reads YFSETQ. V lost 2 bases and J lost 0; bases outside the gene matches: 3. The CDR3 is 15 amino acids.

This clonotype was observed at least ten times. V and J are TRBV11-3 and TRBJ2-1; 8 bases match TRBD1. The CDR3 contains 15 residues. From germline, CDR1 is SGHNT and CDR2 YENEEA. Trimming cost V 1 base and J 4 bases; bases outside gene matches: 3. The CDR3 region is CASSLGTGQYNEQFF. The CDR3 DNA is TGTGCCAGCAGCTTAGGGACAGGGCAATACAATGAGCAGTTCTTC.

The CDR3 reads CSANRGTIEQPQHF. The CDR3 DNA reads TGCAGTGCCAACCGGGGGACAATAGAGCAGCCCCAGCATTTT. The chain recombines TRBV20-1 with TRBJ1-5, with D possibly matching TRBD1 (6 bases). Germline V gives CDR1 DFQATT, CDR2 SNEGSKA (reference sequence). Trimming stripped 6 bases from V and 7 bases from J, with 19 bases between. The CDR3 is 14 residues long.

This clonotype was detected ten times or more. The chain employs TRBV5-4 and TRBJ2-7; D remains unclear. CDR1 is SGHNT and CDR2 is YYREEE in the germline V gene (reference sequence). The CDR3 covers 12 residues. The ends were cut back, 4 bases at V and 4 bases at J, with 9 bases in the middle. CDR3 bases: TGTGCCAGCAGCGCGGACGGTTACGAGCAGTACTTC. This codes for CASSADGYEQYF.

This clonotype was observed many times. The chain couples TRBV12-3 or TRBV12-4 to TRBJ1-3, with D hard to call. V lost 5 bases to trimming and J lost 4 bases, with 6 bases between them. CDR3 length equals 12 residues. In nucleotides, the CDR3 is TGTGCCAGCAGTCAAACGGGAAACACCATATATTTT. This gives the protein CASSQTGNTIYF.

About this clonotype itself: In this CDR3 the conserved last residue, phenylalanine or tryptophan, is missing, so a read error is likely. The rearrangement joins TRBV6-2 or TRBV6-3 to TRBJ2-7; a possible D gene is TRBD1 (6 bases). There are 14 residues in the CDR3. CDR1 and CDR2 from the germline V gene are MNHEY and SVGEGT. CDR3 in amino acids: CASSHSWTADEQYL. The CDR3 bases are TGTGCCAGCAGTCACTCCTGGACAGCTGACGAGCAGTACCTC.

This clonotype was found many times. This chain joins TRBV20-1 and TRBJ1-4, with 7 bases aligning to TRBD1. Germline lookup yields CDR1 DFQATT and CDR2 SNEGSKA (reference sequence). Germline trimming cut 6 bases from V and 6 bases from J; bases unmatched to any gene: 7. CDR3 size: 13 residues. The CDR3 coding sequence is TGCAGTGCCCGGGACAGAGATGATGAAAAACTGTTTTTT. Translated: CSARDRDDEKLFF.

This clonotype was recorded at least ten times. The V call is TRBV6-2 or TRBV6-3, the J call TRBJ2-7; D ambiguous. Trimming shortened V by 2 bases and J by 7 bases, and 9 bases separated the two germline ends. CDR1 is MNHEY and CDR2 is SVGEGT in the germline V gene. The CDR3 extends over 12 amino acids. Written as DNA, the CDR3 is TGTGCCAGCAGTTACCTAGGTCGGGAGCAGTACTTC. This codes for CASSYLGREQYF.

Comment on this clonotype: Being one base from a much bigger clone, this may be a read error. The CDR3 sequence is CSASEDGGLEAFF. As DNA, the CDR3 is TGCAGTGCTAGCGAGGACGGCGGACTTGAAGCTTTCTTT. The V gene is TRBV20-1, the J gene TRBJ1-1; no definite D call. V lost 3 bases and J 7 bases, leaving 15 bases between the germline ends. CDR1 DFQATT and CDR2 SNEGSKA come from the germline V gene (reference sequence). This CDR3 region has 13 residues.

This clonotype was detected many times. CDR3: CASSLPRDSDEKLFF. The CDR3 DNA sequence: TGTGCCAGCAGTTTGCCAAGGGACAGTGATGAAAAACTGTTTTTT. The chain carries TRBV28 and TRBJ1-4; TRBD1 agrees at 7 bases. The V and J ends lost 3 bases and 6 bases, in that order; junction bases with no gene match: 7. CDR3 length: 15 amino acids. In germline, CDR1 is MDHEN, CDR2 SYDVKM.

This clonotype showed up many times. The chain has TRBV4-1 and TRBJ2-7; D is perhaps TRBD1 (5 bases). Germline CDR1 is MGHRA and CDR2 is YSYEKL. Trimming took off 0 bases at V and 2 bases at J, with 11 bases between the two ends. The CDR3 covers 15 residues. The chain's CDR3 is CASSQDLARAYEQYF. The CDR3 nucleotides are TGCGCCAGCAGCCAAGATTTAGCCAGGGCCTACGAGCAGTACTTC.

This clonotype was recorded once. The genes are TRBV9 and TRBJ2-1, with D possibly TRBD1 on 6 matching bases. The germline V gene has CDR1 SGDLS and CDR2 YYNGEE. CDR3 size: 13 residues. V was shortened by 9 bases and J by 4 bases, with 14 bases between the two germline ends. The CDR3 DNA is TGTGCCAACCTCGTTGGACAGTACAATGAGCAGTTCTTC. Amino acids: CANLVGQYNEQFF.

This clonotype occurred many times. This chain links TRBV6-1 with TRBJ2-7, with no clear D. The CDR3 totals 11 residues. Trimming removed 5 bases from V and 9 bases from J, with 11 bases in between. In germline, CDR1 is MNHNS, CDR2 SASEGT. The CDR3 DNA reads TGTGCCAGCAGTCGAGATTATGGGCAGTACTTC. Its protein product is CASSRDYGQYF.

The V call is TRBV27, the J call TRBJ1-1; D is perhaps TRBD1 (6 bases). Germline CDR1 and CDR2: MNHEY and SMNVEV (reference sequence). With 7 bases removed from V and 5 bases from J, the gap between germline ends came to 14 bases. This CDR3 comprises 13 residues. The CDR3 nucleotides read TGTGCCAGCAACCCACAGGGTTCGACTGAAGCTTTCTTT. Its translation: CASNPQGSTEAFF.

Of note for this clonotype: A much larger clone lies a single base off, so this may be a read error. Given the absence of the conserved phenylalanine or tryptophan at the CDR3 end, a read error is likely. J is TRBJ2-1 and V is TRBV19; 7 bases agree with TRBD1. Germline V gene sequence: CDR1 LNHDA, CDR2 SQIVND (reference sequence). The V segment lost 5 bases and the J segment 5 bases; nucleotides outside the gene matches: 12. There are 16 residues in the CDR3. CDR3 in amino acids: CASSSYRDRENNEQFS. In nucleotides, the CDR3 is TGTGCCAGTAGTTCCTACCGGGACAGAGAAAACAATGAGCAGTTCTCC.